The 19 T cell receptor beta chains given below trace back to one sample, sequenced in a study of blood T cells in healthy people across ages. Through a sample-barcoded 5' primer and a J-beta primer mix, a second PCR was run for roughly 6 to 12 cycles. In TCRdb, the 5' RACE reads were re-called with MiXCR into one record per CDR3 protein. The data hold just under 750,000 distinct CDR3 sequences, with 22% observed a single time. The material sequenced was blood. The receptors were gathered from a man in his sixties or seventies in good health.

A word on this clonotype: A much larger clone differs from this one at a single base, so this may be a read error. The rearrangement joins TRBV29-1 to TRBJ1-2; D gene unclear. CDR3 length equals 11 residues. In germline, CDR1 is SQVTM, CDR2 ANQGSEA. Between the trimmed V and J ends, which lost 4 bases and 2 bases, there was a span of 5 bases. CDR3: CSVAQNYGYTF. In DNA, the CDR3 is TGCAGCGTTGCACAGAACTATGGCTACACCTTC. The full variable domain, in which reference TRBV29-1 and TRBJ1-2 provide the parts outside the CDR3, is SAVISQKPSRDICQRGTSLTIQCQVDSQVTMMFWYRQQPGQSLTLIATANQGSEATYESGFVIDKFPISRPNLTFSTLTVSNMSPEDSSIYLCSVAQNYGYTFGSGTRLTVV.

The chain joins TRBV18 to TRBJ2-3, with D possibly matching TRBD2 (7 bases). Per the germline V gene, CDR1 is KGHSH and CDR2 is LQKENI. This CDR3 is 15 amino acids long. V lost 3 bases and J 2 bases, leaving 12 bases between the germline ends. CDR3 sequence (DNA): TGTGCCAGCTCACCCGACGGGGGGCACACAGATACGCAGTATTTT. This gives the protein CASSPDGGHTDTQYF.

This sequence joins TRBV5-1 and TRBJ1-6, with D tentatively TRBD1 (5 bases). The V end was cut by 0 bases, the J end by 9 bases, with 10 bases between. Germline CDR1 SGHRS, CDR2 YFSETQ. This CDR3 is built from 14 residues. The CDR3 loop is CASSLETGGSPLHF. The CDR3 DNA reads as TGCGCCAGCAGCTTGGAGACCGGGGGTTCACCCCTCCACTTT.

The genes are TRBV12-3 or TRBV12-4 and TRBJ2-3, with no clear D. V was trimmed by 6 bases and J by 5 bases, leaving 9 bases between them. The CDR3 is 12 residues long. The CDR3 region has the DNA TGTGCCAGCAGACTGCTAGGAGATACGCAGTATTTT. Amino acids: CASRLLGDTQYF.

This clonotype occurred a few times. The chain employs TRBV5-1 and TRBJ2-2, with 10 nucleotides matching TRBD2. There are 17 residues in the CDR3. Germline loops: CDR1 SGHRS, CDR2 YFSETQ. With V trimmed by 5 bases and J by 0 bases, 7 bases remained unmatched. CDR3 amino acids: CASRTLLAGANTGELFF. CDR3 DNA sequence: TGCGCCAGCAGAACCTTGCTAGCGGGGGCGAACACCGGGGAGCTGTTTTTT.

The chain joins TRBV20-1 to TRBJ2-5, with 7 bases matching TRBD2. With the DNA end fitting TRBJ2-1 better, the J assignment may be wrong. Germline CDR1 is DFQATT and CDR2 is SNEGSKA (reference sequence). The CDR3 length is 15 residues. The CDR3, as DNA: TGCAGTGCCGCGGGGGACCGAGGGTCCTACAATGAGCAGTTCTTC. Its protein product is CSAAGDRGSYNEQFF.

CDR3 residues: CASSFGRAHSYEQYF. For the CDR3, the DNA is TGTGCCAGCAGTTTCGGCCGGGCCCACTCCTACGAGCAGTACTTC. The chain couples TRBV28 to TRBJ2-7; D is ambiguous. Deletions cut 3 bases from V and 0 bases from J, with 12 bases between. CDR1 is MDHEN and CDR2 is SYDVKM in the germline V gene. This CDR3 spans 15 amino acids.

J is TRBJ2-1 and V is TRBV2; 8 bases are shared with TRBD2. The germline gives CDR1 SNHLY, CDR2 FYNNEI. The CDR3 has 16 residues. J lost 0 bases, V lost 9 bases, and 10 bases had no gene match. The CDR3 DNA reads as TGTGCCAGGTCCTGGGACGGGACTAGCTCCTACAATGAGCAGTTCTTC. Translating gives CARSWDGTSSYNEQFF.

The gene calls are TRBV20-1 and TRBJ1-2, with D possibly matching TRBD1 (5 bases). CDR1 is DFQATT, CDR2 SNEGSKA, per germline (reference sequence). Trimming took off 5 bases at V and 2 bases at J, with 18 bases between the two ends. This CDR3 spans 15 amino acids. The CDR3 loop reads CSAFEGRGLNYGYTF. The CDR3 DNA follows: TGCAGTGCTTTCGAGGGGAGGGGTCTAAACTATGGCTACACCTTC.

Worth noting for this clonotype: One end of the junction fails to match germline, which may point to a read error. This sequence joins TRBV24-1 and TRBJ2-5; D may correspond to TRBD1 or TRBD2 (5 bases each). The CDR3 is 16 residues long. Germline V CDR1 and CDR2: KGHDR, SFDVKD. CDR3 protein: CATSDFIAGTVEIQYF. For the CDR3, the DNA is TGTGCCACCAGTGATTTTATTGCAGGGACGGTGGAGATCCAGTACTTC.

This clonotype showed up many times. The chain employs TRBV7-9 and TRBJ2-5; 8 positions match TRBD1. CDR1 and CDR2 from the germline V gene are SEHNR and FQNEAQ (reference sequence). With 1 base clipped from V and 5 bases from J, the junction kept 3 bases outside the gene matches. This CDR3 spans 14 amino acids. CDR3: CASSLGSGGETQYF. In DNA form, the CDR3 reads TGTGCCAGCAGCTTAGGTTCAGGGGGCGAGACCCAGTACTTC.

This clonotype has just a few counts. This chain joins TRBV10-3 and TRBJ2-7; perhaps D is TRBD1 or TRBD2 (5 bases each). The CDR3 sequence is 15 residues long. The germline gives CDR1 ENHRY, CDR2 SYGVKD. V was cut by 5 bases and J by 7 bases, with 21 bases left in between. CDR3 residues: CAISFSRRVGGEQYF. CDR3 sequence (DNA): TGTGCCATCAGTTTCTCACGGCGGGTTGGGGGAGAGCAGTACTTC.

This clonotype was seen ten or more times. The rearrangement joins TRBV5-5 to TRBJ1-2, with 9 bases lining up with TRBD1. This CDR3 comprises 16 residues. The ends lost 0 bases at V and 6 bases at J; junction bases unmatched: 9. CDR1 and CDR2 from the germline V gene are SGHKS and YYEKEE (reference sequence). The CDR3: CASSLVGDRVIDGYTF. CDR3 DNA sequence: TGTGCCAGCAGCTTGGTAGGGGACAGGGTTATAGATGGCTACACCTTC.

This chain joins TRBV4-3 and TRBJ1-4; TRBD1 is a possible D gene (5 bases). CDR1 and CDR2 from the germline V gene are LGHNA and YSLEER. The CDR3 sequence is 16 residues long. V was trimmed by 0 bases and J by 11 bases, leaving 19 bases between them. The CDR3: CASSQDGRRVEGKLFF. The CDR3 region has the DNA TGCGCCAGCAGCCAAGATGGTAGGAGGGTAGAGGGGAAACTGTTTTTT.

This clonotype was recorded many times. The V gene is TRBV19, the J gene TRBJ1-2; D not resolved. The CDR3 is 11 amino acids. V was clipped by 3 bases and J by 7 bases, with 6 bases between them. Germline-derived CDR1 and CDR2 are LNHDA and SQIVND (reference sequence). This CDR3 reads CASSIRSGYTF. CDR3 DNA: TGTGCCAGTAGTATTCGCTCTGGCTACACCTTC.

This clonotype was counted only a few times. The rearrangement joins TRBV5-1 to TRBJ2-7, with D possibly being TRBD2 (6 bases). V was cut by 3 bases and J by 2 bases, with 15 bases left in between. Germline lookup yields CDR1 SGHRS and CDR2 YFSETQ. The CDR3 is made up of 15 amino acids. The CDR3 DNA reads TGCGCCAGCAGCTGGGGAGCGGGTTTGACCTACGAGCAGTACTTC. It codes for CASSWGAGLTYEQYF.

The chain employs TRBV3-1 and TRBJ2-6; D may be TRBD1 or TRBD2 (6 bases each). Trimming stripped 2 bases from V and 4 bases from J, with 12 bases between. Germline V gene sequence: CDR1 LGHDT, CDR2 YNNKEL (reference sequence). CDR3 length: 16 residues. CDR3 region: CASSQLGGTGANVLTF. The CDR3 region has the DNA TGTGCCAGCAGCCAATTGGGGGGCACAGGGGCCAACGTCCTGACTTTC. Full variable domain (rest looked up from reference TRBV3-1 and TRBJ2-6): DTAVSQTPKYLVTQMGNDKSIKCEQNLGHDTMYWYKQDSKKFLKIMFSYNNKELIINETVPNRFSPKSPDKAHLNLHINSLELGDSAVYFCASSQLGGTGANVLTFGAGSRLTVL.

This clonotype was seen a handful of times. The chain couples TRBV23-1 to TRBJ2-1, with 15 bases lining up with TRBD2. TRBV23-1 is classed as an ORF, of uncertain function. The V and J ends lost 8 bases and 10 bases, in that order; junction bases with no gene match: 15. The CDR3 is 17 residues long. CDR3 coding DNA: TGCGCCAGCTTCGACGCGGGACTAGCGGGAGGAGTGATGGAGCAGTTCTTC. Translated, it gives CASFDAGLAGGVMEQFF.

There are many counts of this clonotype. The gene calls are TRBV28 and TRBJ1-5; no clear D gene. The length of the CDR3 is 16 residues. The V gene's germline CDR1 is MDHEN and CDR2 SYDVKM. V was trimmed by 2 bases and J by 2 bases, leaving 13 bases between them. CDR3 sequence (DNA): TGTGCCAGCAGTTTAGCAGACGGGCTAGGCAATCAGCCCCAGCATTTT. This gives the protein CASSLADGLGNQPQHF.